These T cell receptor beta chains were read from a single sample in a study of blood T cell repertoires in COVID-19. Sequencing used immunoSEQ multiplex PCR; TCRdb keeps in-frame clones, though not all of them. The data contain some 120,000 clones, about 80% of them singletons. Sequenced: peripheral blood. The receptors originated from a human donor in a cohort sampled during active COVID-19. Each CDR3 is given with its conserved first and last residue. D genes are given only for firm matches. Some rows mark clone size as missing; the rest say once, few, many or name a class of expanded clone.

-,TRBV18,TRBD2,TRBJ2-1,TGTGCCAGCTCACCAACTAGCGTCTACAATGAGCAGTTCTTC,CASSPTSVYNEQFF
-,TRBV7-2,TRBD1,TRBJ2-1,TGTGCCAGCAGCCCATCCGGGACAGAGCCCTACAATGAGCAGTTCTTC,CASSPSGTEPYNEQFF
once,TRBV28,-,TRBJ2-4,TGTGCCAGCAGTTCCTCATTACAGGGTGCGAAAAACATTCAGTACTTC,CASSSSLQGAKNIQYF
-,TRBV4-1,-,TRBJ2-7,TGCGCCAGCAGCCAAGTAGCTCTACCCCTCCACGAGCAGTACTTC,CASSQVALPLHEQYF
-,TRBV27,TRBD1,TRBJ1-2,TGTGCCAGCAGACGACAGGGCGGAGGCTACACCTTC,CASRRQGGGYTF
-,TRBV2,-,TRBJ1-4,TGTGCCAGCAGACCTATGGGGCGCGGTGCCGAAAAACTGTTTTTT,CASRPMGRGAEKLFF
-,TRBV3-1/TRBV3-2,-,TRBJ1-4,TGTGCCAGCAGCCAGACAATGACTAATGAAAAACTGTTTTTT,CASSQTMTNEKLFF
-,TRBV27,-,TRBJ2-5,TGTGCCAGCAGTTTACGCGCCCAAGAGACCCAGTACTTC,CASSLRAQETQYF
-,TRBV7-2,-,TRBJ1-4,TGTGCCAGCAGCCAGGGTCCCGAAAAACTGTTTTTT,CASSQGPEKLFF
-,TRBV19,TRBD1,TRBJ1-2,TGTGCCAGTAGTGCGGACAGGGCTGGGGGCTACACCTTC,CASSADRAGGYTF
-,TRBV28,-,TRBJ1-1,TGTGCCAGCAGTGTCCTGCGGACTGAAGCTTTCTTT,CASSVLRTEAFF
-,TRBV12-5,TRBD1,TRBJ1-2,TGTGCTAGTGGTTTGGCCGGACAGGGGCGCTACACCTTC,CASGLAGQGRYTF
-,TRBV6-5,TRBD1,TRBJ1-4,TGTGCCAGCAGTAGACAGGGGACCGAAAAACTGTTTTTT,CASSRQGTEKLFF
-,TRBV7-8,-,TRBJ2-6,TGTGCCAGCAGCTTATGGAGCTCTGGGGCCAACGTCCTGACTTTC,CASSLWSSGANVLTF
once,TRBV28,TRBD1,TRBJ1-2,TGTGCCAGCAGTCCCTGGACACCGACAGGGGGGAACTATGGCTACACCTTC,CASSPWTPTGGNYGYTF
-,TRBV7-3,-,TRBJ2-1,TGTGCCAGCAGCACCTCGACAGATTACAATGAGCAGTTCTTC,CASSTSTDYNEQFF
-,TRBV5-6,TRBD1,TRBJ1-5,TGTGCCAGCAGCTTCCGTTCGGGCAGGGGGATTGATAGCAATCAGCCCCAGCATTTT,CASSFRSGRGIDSNQPQHF
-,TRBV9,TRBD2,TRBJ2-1,TGTGCCAGCAGCGCGACTCCCGGGACTAGCGGGAAGAGCTCCTACAATGAGCAGTTCTTC,CASSATPGTSGKSSYNEQFF
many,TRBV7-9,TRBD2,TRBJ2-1,TGTGCCAGCAGCTCCCGACTAGCCGGGAGGTACAATGAGCAGTTCTTC,CASSSRLAGRYNEQFF
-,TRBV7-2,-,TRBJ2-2,TGTGCCAGCAGCTTTTGGTCAGGCACCCTTCCCGGGGAGCTGTTTTTT,CASSFWSGTLPGELFF
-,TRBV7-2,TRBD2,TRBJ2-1,TGTGCCAGCAGCTTAATACGGCGGGAGTACAATGAGCAGTTCTTC,CASSLIRREYNEQFF
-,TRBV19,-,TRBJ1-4,TGTGCCAGTAGTACAGGCGGGCTAGGTGAAAAACTGTTTTTT,CASSTGGLGEKLFF
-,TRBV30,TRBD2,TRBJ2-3,TGTGCCTGGAGTGAACTAGCGGGAACAGATACGCAGTATTTT,CAWSELAGTDTQYF
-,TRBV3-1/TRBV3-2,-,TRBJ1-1,TGTGCCAGCAGCCAAGCTCCAGGCCAAGCTTTCTTT,CASSQAPGQAFF
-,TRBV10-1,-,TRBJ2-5,TGCGCCAGCAGTGTGGAGAGCGGGCACTCCCAAGAGACCCAGTACTTC,CASSVESGHSQETQYF
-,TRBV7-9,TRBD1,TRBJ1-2,TGTGCCAGCAGCTTAGGGATCTTTGGACAGGGGGAAAACTATGGCTACACCTTC,CASSLGIFGQGENYGYTF
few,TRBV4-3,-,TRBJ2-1,TGCGCCAGCAGCCAAGACCGGGTATCCTACAATGAGCAGTTCTTC,CASSQDRVSYNEQFF
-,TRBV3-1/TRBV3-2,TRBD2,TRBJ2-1,TGTGCCAGCAGCCTAAGCGGGGGTGAGCAGTTCTTC,CASSLSGGEQFF
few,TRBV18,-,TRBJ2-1,TGTGCCAGCTCACCAGACGAAGGCTCAGGCGATGAGCAGTTCTTC,CASSPDEGSGDEQFF
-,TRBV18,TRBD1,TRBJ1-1,TGTGCCAGCTCACCACTGGGACAGGGGGCATACCTGAGCGCTTTCTTT,CASSPLGQGAYLSAFF
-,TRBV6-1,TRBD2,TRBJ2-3,TGTGCCAGCAGTGAAAGCGGGAGGGACGCAGATACGCAGTATTTT,CASSESGRDADTQYF
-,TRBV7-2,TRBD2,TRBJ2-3,TGTGCCAGCAGCTTGACTAGCGGGGGGCGCACAGATACGCAGTATTTT,CASSLTSGGRTDTQYF
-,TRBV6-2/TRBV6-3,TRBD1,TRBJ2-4,TGTGCCAGCAGCCTCAGACAGGGAATTCAGTACTTC,CASSLRQGIQYF
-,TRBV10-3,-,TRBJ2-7,TGTGCCATCAGTGAAGACAGCGAGCAGTACTTC,CAISEDSEQYF
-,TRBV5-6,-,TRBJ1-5,TGTGCCAGCAGCTTTTCCTATAGCAATCAGCCCCAGCATTTT,CASSFSYSNQPQHF
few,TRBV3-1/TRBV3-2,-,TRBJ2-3,TGTGCCAGCAGCCACCGGGAAAGAAGATCCACAGATACGCAGTATTTT,CASSHRERRSTDTQYF
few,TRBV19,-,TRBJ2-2,TGTGCCAGTACTAATCTAATGATCCTAGACGGGGAGCTGTTTTTT,CASTNLMILDGELFF
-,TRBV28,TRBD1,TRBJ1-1,TGTGCCAGCAGACCCCCCGGGGGACAGGGGAACACTGAAGCTTTCTTT,CASRPPGGQGNTEAFF
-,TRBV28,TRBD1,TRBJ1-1,TGTGCCAGCAGTTCCACAGGGGTTGGCACTGAAGCTTTCTTT,CASSSTGVGTEAFF
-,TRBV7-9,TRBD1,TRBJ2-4,TGTGCCAGCCGGCCTGGACAGGGACCAAACATTCAGTACTTC,CASRPGQGPNIQYF
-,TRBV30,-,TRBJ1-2,TGTGCCTGGAGTGTACTGAGAGGAATCGGGGGTCCGCACACCTTC,CAWSVLRGIGGPHTF